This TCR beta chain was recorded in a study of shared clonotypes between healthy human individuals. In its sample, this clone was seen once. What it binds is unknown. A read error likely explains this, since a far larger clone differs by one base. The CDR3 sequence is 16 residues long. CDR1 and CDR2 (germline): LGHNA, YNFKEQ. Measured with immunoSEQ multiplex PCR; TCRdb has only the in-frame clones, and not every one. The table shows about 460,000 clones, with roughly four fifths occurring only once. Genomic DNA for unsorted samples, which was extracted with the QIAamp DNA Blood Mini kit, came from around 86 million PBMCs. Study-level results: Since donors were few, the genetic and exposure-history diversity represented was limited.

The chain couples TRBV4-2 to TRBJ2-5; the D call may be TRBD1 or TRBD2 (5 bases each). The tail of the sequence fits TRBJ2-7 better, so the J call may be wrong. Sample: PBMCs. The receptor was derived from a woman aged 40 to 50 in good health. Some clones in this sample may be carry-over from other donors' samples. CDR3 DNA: TGTGCCAGCAGCCAAGACGAGGGGCAGGGCGCCGACGAGCAGTACTTC. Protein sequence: CASSQDEGQGADEQYF.